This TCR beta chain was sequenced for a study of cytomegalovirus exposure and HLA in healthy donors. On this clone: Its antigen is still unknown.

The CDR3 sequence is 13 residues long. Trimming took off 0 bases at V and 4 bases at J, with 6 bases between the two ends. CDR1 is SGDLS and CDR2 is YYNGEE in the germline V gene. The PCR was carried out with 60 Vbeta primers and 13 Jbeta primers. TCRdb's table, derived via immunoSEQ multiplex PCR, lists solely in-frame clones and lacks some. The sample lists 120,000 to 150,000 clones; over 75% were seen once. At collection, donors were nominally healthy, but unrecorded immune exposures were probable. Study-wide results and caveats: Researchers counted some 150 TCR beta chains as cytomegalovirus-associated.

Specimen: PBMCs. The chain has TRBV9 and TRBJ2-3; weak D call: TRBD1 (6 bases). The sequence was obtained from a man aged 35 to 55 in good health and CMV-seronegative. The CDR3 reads CASSVAGADTQYF. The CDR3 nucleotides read TGTGCCAGCAGCGTAGCAGGGGCAGATACGCAGTATTTT.